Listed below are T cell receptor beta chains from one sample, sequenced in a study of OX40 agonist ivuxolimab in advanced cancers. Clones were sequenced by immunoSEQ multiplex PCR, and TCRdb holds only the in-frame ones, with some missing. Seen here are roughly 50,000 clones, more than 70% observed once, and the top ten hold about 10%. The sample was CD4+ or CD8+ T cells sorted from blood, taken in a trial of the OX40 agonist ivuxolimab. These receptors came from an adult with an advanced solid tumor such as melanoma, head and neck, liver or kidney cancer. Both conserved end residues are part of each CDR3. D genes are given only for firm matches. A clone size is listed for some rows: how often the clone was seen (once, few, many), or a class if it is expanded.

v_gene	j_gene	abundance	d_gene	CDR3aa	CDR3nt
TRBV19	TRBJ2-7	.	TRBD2	CASKGAGLASPLGTYEQYF	TGTGCCAGTAAGGGAGCTGGACTAGCAAGTCCCTTGGGAACCTACGAGCAGTACTTC
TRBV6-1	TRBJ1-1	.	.	CASSEGPNTEAFF	TGTGCCAGCAGTGAAGGGCCTAACACTGAAGCTTTCTTT
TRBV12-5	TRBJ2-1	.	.	CASGHLFETRTNEQFF	TGTGCTAGTGGGCATCTCTTCGAGACTAGGACGAATGAGCAGTTCTTC
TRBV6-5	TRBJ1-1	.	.	CASSYGGAPEAFF	TGTGCCAGCAGTTATGGGGGGGCCCCTGAAGCTTTCTTT
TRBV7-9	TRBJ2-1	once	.	CASTLGGLNEQFF	TGTGCCAGCACCCTGGGGGGGCTGAATGAGCAGTTCTTC
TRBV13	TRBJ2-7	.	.	CASSPQGFSSYEQYF	TGTGCCAGCAGCCCTCAGGGTTTTAGCTCCTACGAGCAGTACTTC
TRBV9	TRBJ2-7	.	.	CASSPRDFPYEQYF	TGTGCCAGCAGCCCGCGGGACTTCCCCTACGAGCAGTACTTC
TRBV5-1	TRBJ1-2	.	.	CASSPRDILAGGYTF	TGCGCCAGCAGCCCCCGGGACATCCTGGCCGGTGGCTACACCTTC
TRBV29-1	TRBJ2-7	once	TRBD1	CSVGRTGSEEEQYF	TGCAGCGTTGGAAGGACAGGGTCCGAGGAGGAGCAGTACTTC
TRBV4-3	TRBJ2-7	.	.	CASSQAGGAGNYEQYF	TGCGCCAGCAGCCAAGCCGGGGGCGCAGGGAACTACGAGCAGTACTTC
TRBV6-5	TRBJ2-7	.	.	CASSSEPVGGYEQYF	TGTGCCAGCAGTTCCGAACCCGTGGGAGGCTACGAGCAGTACTTC
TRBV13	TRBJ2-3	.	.	CASSLSKDYRDTQYF	TGTGCCAGCAGCTTAAGCAAAGACTACCGGGATACGCAGTATTTT
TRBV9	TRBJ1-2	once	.	CASSIRYQQGGDYGYTF	TGTGCCAGCAGCATACGATACCAACAGGGAGGCGACTATGGCTACACCTTC
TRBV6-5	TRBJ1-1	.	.	CASSFSGDGNTEAFF	TGTGCCAGCAGTTTTTCAGGGGATGGGAACACTGAAGCTTTCTTT
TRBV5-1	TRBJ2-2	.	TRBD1	CASSSPGQGNTGELFF	TGCGCCAGCAGCTCCCCGGGACAGGGCAACACCGGGGAGCTGTTTTTT
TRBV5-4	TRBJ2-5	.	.	CASSLEHQETQYF	TGTGCCAGCAGCTTGGAGCACCAAGAGACCCAGTACTTC